This T cell receptor beta chain came from a study of Graves' ophthalmopathy and Graves' hyperthyroidism. In its sample, this clonotype was seen once. Its matching antigen is unknown. No DNA is shown, since the ends of the CDR3 on it are uncertain; the CDR3 is the one TCRdb lists. Study outcomes and limitations: Ophthalmopathy progression was predicted with 55% to 71% sensitivity and 72.22% specificity. Ophthalmopathy and stable hyperthyroidism were discriminated by a 13-signature model, with approximately 89% sensitivity and 80% to 84% specificity.

RNA transcripts provided the template for amplifying TCR beta CDR3 regions. RT-PCR was first run with HTBI primers, then multiplex PCR in a second round. Using its own MiXCR run on the multiplex PCR reads, TCRdb lists one record per CDR3 protein. The sample includes hundreds of thousands of distinct CDR3 sequences, about two fifths seen only once; the top ten take 3.3%. The CDR3 comprises 14 residues, both ends counted. Per germline, CDR1 SQVTM and CDR2 ANQGSEA. This clonotype originated in an adult man with Graves' ophthalmopathy. This sequence joins TRBV29-1 and TRBJ2-2; TRBD1 was called by the table and not checked on the DNA. Input material: peripheral blood. CDR3 sequence reads: CSVERGGAPGSCFF.